This entry is about one TCR beta chain. What it binds is not known. The data were obtained in a study of PD-L1 blockade in urothelial cancer. About the research overall: Blood analysis took place 3 weeks (second dose) and 6 weeks after treatment start.

Notes on the study in general: Sub-median blood TCR clonality before treatment predicted longer survival.

The assay was immunoSEQ multiplex PCR, and TCRdb's table has in-frame clones only and misses some. The sample shows 30,000 to 40,000 clones, 80% to 95% of them seen only once. All patients handed over anywhere from 1 to 8 samples, pretreatment and on-treatment. Germline V gives CDR1 MNHNS, CDR2 SASEGT. The CDR3 runs 12 residues. V lost 7 bases and J 4 bases, leaving 10 bases between the germline ends. The receptor's source is a man between 65 and 85 years old with urothelial cancer. The sequences come from PBMCs, collected around atezolizumab (anti-PD-L1) treatment. The genes are TRBV6-1 and TRBJ1-1, with TRBD1 as a possible D gene (5 bases). CDR3 nucleotides: TGTGCCAGCACTGGGGGGGTCACTGAAGCTTTCTTT. Amino acid sequence: CASTGGVTEAFF.